A single sample gave rise to the 25 T cell receptor beta chains below, sequenced in a study of cytomegalovirus exposure and HLA in healthy donors. Amplification used 60 Vbeta primers and 13 Jbeta primers. Libraries were prepared by immunoSEQ multiplex PCR; TCRdb keeps only in-frame clonotypes and omits some of them. The data contain over 100,000 clones, around 66% of them singletons. The sequencing input was PBMCs. The receptor source for this set is a woman aged 40 to 50 in good health and CMV-seropositive.

The V call is TRBV6-4, the J call TRBJ2-1, with D possibly TRBD2 on 6 matching bases. There are 14 residues in the CDR3. The germline CDR1 and CDR2 sequences are MRHNA and SNTAGT. V was cut by 4 bases and J by 0 bases, with 7 bases left in between. The CDR3 region has the DNA TGTGCCAGCAGTGTGGGAGGCTCCTACAATGAGCAGTTCTTC. It yields the protein CASSVGGSYNEQFF.

The genes are TRBV5-5 and TRBJ2-3; tentative D call: TRBD1 (5 bases). V lost 5 bases and J lost 4, with 8 bases in between. This CDR3 has 12 amino acids. The germline V gene has CDR1 SGHKS and CDR2 YYEKEE (reference sequence). CDR3 nucleotide sequence: TGTGCCAGCAGTCAAGGGGCAGATACGCAGTATTTT. Translation gives CASSQGADTQYF.

The gene calls are TRBV6-1 and TRBJ2-7, with 10 positions matching TRBD1. CDR3 size: 14 residues. Unmatched junction bases numbered 5, after V lost 4 bases and J lost 5 bases. Germline CDR1 reads MNHNS; CDR2 reads SASEGT. This CDR3 is CASSVRDRGHEQYF. The CDR3 DNA sequence: TGTGCCAGCAGTGTCCGGGACAGGGGCCACGAGCAGTACTTC.

The chain has TRBV10-3 and TRBJ2-3; 8 nucleotides agree with TRBD2. The CDR3 is made up of 14 amino acids. Germline loops: CDR1 ENHRY, CDR2 SYGVKD. J gave up 1 base and V 8 bases, and 5 bases lay outside the gene matches. This CDR3 is CAISGGGGTDTQYF. The CDR3, as DNA: TGTGCCATCTCGGGGGGGGGAGGCACAGATACGCAGTATTTT.

The J gene is TRBJ1-1, the V gene TRBV5-4; D possibly corresponds to TRBD1 (5 bases). The V gene's germline CDR1 is SGHNT and CDR2 YYREEE (reference sequence). The length of the CDR3 is 13 residues. The V gene lost 4 bases and the J gene lost 2 bases, with 9 bases spanning the gap. In DNA, the CDR3 is TGTGCCAGCAGCCCAGACAGCAACACTGAAGCTTTCTTT. The encoded protein is CASSPDSNTEAFF.

This clone was counted a few times. The chain employs TRBV29-1 and TRBJ2-3; TRBD1 agrees at 9 bases. CDR1 is SQVTM and CDR2 is ANQGSEA in the germline V gene. This CDR3 has 12 amino acids. The CDR3 loop reads CGGTGSTDTQYF. In nucleotides, the CDR3 is TGCGGCGGGACAGGGTCCACAGATACGCAGTATTTT.

The V gene is TRBV5-4, the J gene TRBJ2-7; a possible D gene is TRBD2 (6 bases). V dropped 3 bases and J dropped 9 bases, with 19 bases sitting between them. The CDR3 contains 14 residues. Germline-derived CDR1 and CDR2 are SGHNT and YYREEE (reference sequence). The DNA of the CDR3 is TGTGCCAGCAGCTCGAACGGCTGGACTACGGTGCAGTACTTC. This translates into CASSSNGWTTVQYF.

The chain joins TRBV5-6 to TRBJ2-6, with D hard to call. Trimming shortened V by 8 bases and J by 1 base, and 4 bases separated the two germline ends. This CDR3 has 12 residues. Germline CDR1 and CDR2: SGHDT and YYEEEE. The CDR3, as DNA: TGTGCCAGTCATTCTGGGGCCAACGTCCTGACTTTC. Translation gives CASHSGANVLTF.

The genes are TRBV4-1 and TRBJ2-6, with a tentative D call TRBD1 (8 bases). CDR1 is MGHRA and CDR2 is YSYEKL in the germline V gene. The CDR3 totals 20 residues. V lost 0 bases, J lost 0 bases, and 18 bases lay in between. The CDR3: CASSQDSAQGGFSGANVLTF. The CDR3, as DNA: TGCGCCAGCAGCCAAGATTCCGCACAGGGGGGGTTCTCTGGGGCCAACGTCCTGACTTTC.

CDR3 in DNA: TGTGCCAGCAGTGAAGGGGCCTCCCCCAGGAATGAGCAGTTCTTC. This encodes CASSEGASPRNEQFF. The rearrangement uses TRBV2 and TRBJ2-1, with unresolved D. Per germline, CDR1 SNHLY and CDR2 FYNNEI. This CDR3 is 15 amino acids long. V was shortened by 1 base and J by 7 bases, with 14 bases between the two germline ends. Variable domain in full (rest from reference TRBV2 and TRBJ2-1): EPEVTQTPSHQVTQMGQEVILRCVPISNHLYFYWYRQILGQKVEFLVSFYNNEISEKSEIFDDQFSVERPDGSNFTLKIRSTKLEDSAMYFCASSEGASPRNEQFFGPGTRLTVL.

J is TRBJ2-3 and V is TRBV29-1, with 11 bases that match TRBD2. The CDR3 loop spans 15 amino acids. The V gene's germline CDR1 is SQVTM and CDR2 ANQGSEA. V lost 4 bases to trimming and J lost 5 bases; unmatched junction nucleotides: 8. The CDR3, as DNA: TGCAGCGTTGTTACTAGCGGGAGCGTGAGAGATACGCAGTATTTT. Translation: CSVVTSGSVRDTQYF.

The chain couples TRBV27 to TRBJ2-1; possible D gene TRBD2, 5 bases. Germline values: CDR1 MNHEY, CDR2 SMNVEV (reference sequence). This CDR3 comprises 16 residues. Trimming took 1 base from V and 0 from J, leaving 10 bases between them. This CDR3 is CASSLYSTSSYNEQFF. The CDR3 DNA is TGTGCCAGCAGTTTATACAGTACTAGCTCCTACAATGAGCAGTTCTTC.

This clone was seen only a few times. The rearrangement joins TRBV10-1 to TRBJ2-1, with 10 bases matching TRBD1. CDR3 length equals 16 residues. Germline V CDR1 and CDR2: WNHNN, SYGVQD (reference sequence). The ends lost 0 bases at V and 7 bases at J; junction bases unmatched: 6. CDR3 sequence: CASSESWTGGGNEQFF. DNA for the CDR3: TGCGCCAGCAGTGAGTCGTGGACAGGGGGAGGGAATGAGCAGTTCTTC.

This clone has just one count. This chain connects TRBV30 to TRBJ1-4, with TRBD1 as a possible D gene (5 bases). The germline gives CDR1 GTSNPN, CDR2 SVGIG (reference sequence). Trimming shortened V by 5 bases and J by 8 bases, and 12 bases separated the two germline ends. The CDR3 consists of 12 residues. The CDR3, as DNA: TGTGCCTGGGACAGTCTTGGGGAAAAACTGTTTTTT. Translating gives CAWDSLGEKLFF.

This chain connects TRBV18 to TRBJ1-2, with unresolved D. CDR3 length: 17 residues. Germline V CDR1 and CDR2: KGHSH, LQKENI. Trimming stripped 4 bases from V and 2 bases from J, with 20 bases between. CDR3 DNA sequence: TGTGCCAGCTCACTAACCGGGTCTAATCGGGTCAACTATGGCTACACCTTC. It codes for CASSLTGSNRVNYGYTF.

CDR3 sequence reads: CASIGMTSLFF. CDR3 DNA sequence: TGTGCCAGCATCGGGATGACTAGTCTGTTCTTC. This rearrangement joins TRBV6-5 to TRBJ2-1; a possible D gene is TRBD2 (6 bases). The CDR3 totals 11 residues. Trimming took 7 bases from V and 15 from J, leaving 16 bases between them. The germline V gene has CDR1 MNHEY and CDR2 SVGAGI.

The rearrangement links TRBV5-1 to TRBJ2-7, with 7 bases lining up with TRBD1. V was pared by 4 bases and J by 5 bases, with 21 bases of the junction left unmatched. The CDR3 totals 18 residues. Germline CDR1 is SGHRS and CDR2 is YFSETQ. The CDR3 is CASSPSQLSRGYSNEQYF. The CDR3 nucleotides are TGCGCCAGCAGCCCCTCTCAGCTTTCCAGGGGGTACTCAAACGAGCAGTACTTC.

The chain is built from TRBV29-1 and TRBJ1-2; the D gene is possibly TRBD1 (6 bases). This CDR3 contains 11 residues. V dropped 1 base and J dropped 8 bases, with 8 bases sitting between them. The V gene's germline CDR1 is SQVTM and CDR2 ANQGSEA. The CDR3 reads CSVEGGGGYTF. CDR3 DNA sequence: TGCAGCGTTGAAGGGGGGGGCGGCTACACCTTC.

This clone was picked up a small number of times. V and J are TRBV15 and TRBJ1-1; 7 bases fit TRBD1. This CDR3 comprises 15 residues. Germline V gene lookup returns CDR1 LNHNV and CDR2 YYDKDF (reference sequence). V gave up 1 base and J gave up 3 bases; unmatched junction bases: 5. The CDR3 DNA reads as TGTGCCACCAGCAGAGGGGACAGAGACTACACTGAAGCTTTCTTT. Translation gives CATSRGDRDYTEAFF.

V and J are TRBV5-1 and TRBJ2-3; possibly TRBD1 for D (5 bases). CDR1 and CDR2 from the germline V gene are SGHRS and YFSETQ. This CDR3 is built from 14 residues. Trimming cost V 0 bases and J 4 bases, with 9 bases left between them. The chain's CDR3 is CASSLVAGPDTQYF. CDR3 nucleotides: TGCGCCAGCAGCTTGGTTGCAGGGCCAGATACGCAGTATTTT. Looking up the rest from reference TRBV5-1 and TRBJ2-3 gives the full variable domain: KAGVTQTPRYLIKTRGQQVTLSCSPISGHRSVSWYQQTPGQGLQFLFEYFSETQRNKGNFPGRFSGRQFSNSRSEMNVSTLELGDSALYLCASSLVAGPDTQYFGPGTRLTVL.

This sequence joins TRBV5-1 and TRBJ1-1; tentative D call: TRBD1 (5 bases). The V and J ends lost 1 base and 0 bases respectively, with 22 bases between them. The V gene's germline CDR1 is SGHRS and CDR2 YFSETQ. There are 19 residues in the CDR3. The CDR3 DNA follows: TGCGCCAGCAGCTTGAGTCCGAAGGCTTCAGGGATTATGAACACTGAAGCTTTCTTT. It translates to CASSLSPKASGIMNTEAFF. Based on the CDR3 plus reference TRBV5-1 and TRBJ1-1, the full variable domain is KAGVTQTPRYLIKTRGQQVTLSCSPISGHRSVSWYQQTPGQGLQFLFEYFSETQRNKGNFPGRFSGRQFSNSRSEMNVSTLELGDSALYLCASSLSPKASGIMNTEAFFGQGTRLTVV.

The sample holds a few counts of this clone. The V and J genes are TRBV10-1 and TRBJ2-2; D possibly corresponds to TRBD1 (6 bases). V lost 8 bases and J lost 2, with 12 bases in between. Germline-derived CDR1 and CDR2 are WNHNN and SYGVQD (reference sequence). The CDR3 has 14 amino acids. This CDR3 is CASRTGQNTGELFF. CDR3 bases: TGCGCCAGCCGGACGGGACAAAACACCGGGGAGCTGTTTTTT.

The rearrangement joins TRBV7-9 to TRBJ1-4; TRBD1 is a possible D gene (5 bases). CDR1 is SEHNR, CDR2 FQNEAQ, per germline (reference sequence). The CDR3 runs to 14 residues. The V end lost 5 bases, the J end lost 8 bases, and 15 bases lay between the germline ends. The CDR3, as DNA: TGTGCCAGCAGCCTGGACACGCCAAAGGAAAAACTGTTTTTT. It translates to CASSLDTPKEKLFF.

This CDR3 is CASSLQRDTEAFF. CDR3 bases: TGTGCCAGCAGCTTACAGCGCGACACTGAAGCTTTCTTT. This sequence joins TRBV7-2 and TRBJ1-1; D is ambiguous. Trimming took 2 bases from V and 3 from J, leaving 7 bases between them. This CDR3 is 13 amino acids long. CDR1 is SGHTA, CDR2 FQGNSA, per germline.

The chain is built from TRBV11-3 and TRBJ2-1; 10 bases agree with TRBD1. This CDR3 region has 18 residues. The ends lost 6 bases at V and 0 bases at J; junction bases unmatched: 11. CDR1 is SGHNT and CDR2 is YENEEA in the germline V gene. In DNA form, the CDR3 reads TGTGCCAGCAGTCCCGGGACAGGGGCGCGGGACTCCTACAATGAGCAGTTCTTC. Protein product: CASSPGTGARDSYNEQFF.